The rows below give T cell receptor beta chains drawn from one sample of a study of shared clonotypes between healthy human individuals. Only in-frame clones appear in the TCRdb table, and some are missing; sequencing was by immunoSEQ multiplex PCR. The table includes about 2.2 million clones, 85% to 95% detected once. Input material: naive CD8+ T cells from PBMCs. Receptors originate from a man younger than 30 in good health. Some clones in this sample may be carry-over from other donors' samples. Both conserved end residues are part of each CDR3. Fields, in order: clone size, J gene, CDR3 length, D gene, V gene, CDR3 protein, CDR3 DNA. A D gene is named only where the DNA matches it firmly. Clone sizes are given selectively: once, few, many, or a class where the clone is expanded.

NA	TRBJ2-1	10	NA	TRBV25-1	CASSDNEQFF	TGTGCCAGCAGTGATAATGAGCAGTTCTTC
NA	TRBJ2-7	16	TRBD2	TRBV11-2	CASSPGRGGDSYEQYF	TGTGCCAGCAGCCCCGGGCGGGGAGGGGACTCCTACGAGCAGTACTTC
NA	TRBJ1-1	15	NA	TRBV2	CASSESRASNTEAFF	TGTGCCAGCAGTGAAAGTCGGGCCTCGAACACTGAAGCTTTCTTT
NA	TRBJ1-5	13	TRBD1	TRBV27	CASRPDRGQPQHF	TGTGCCAGCAGGCCGGACAGGGGACAGCCCCAGCATTTT
NA	TRBJ1-1	12	NA	TRBV29-1	CSVERGGIEAFF	TGCAGCGTTGAGCGGGGGGGGATTGAAGCTTTCTTT
NA	TRBJ1-4	15	NA	TRBV19	CASSTRPESNEKLFF	TGTGCCAGTAGTACGAGGCCAGAGTCTAATGAAAAACTGTTTTTT
NA	TRBJ1-2	12	NA	TRBV5-6	CASSSDGYGYTF	TGTGCCAGCAGCTCCGACGGGTACGGCTACACCTTC
NA	TRBJ1-5	15	TRBD1	TRBV27	CASSRTGGGNQPQHF	TGTGCCAGCAGTAGGACAGGGGGGGGCAATCAGCCCCAGCATTTT
NA	TRBJ2-1	16	TRBD2	TRBV19	CASSIGGSGSRNEQFF	TGTGCCAGTAGTATAGGGGGTAGCGGGAGTCGGAATGAGCAGTTCTTC
NA	TRBJ2-1	15	TRBD2	TRBV11-1	CASSLGAGDYNEQFF	TGTGCCAGCAGCTTGGGTGCGGGAGATTACAATGAGCAGTTCTTC
NA	TRBJ1-2	11	NA	TRBV29-1	CSGRANYGYTF	TGCAGCGGGAGGGCTAACTATGGCTACACCTTC
NA	TRBJ2-1	14	NA	TRBV5-1	CASSLGGSYNEQFF	TGCGCCAGCAGCTTAGGGGGCTCCTACAATGAGCAGTTCTTC
NA	TRBJ2-5	16	NA	TRBV5-1	CASSLLVRDGQETQYF	TGCGCCAGCAGCTTGTTGGTGCGGGACGGACAAGAGACCCAGTACTTC
NA	TRBJ2-7	13	NA	TRBV9	CASSLGWRDEQYF	TGTGCCAGCAGCTTAGGATGGCGGGACGAGCAGTACTTC
NA	TRBJ1-5	14	NA	TRBV4-1	CASSQGPSNQPQHF	TGCGCCAGCAGCCAAGGCCCCAGCAATCAGCCCCAGCATTTT
NA	TRBJ1-4	16	TRBD1	TRBV4-1	CASSGRTQGANEKLFF	TGCGCCAGCAGCGGGAGAACACAGGGGGCTAATGAAAAACTGTTTTTT
NA	TRBJ1-1	14	NA	TRBV5-6	CASSLVGRNTEAFF	TGTGCCAGCAGCTTGGTAGGGCGGAACACTGAAGCTTTCTTT
NA	TRBJ2-5	12	TRBD2	TRBV7-9	CASSMGGETQYF	TGTGCCAGCAGCATGGGGGGGGAGACCCAGTACTTC
NA	TRBJ2-3	14	NA	TRBV28	CASSSTSSTDTQYF	TGTGCCAGCAGTTCCACCAGTTCTACAGATACGCAGTATTTT
once	TRBJ1-5	15	NA	TRBV9	CASSKSGRTNQPQHF	TGTGCCAGCAGCAAGAGCGGGCGAACGAATCAGCCCCAGCATTTT
NA	TRBJ1-2	13	NA	TRBV13	CASSFGTLKGYTF	TGTGCCAGCAGCTTTGGTACCCTCAAAGGCTACACCTTC
NA	TRBJ2-7	11	NA	TRBV20-1	CSARAGYEQYF	TGCAGTGCTAGGGCGGGGTACGAGCAGTACTTC
NA	TRBJ1-1	14	NA	TRBV5-1	CASSLGAGRTEAFF	TGCGCCAGCAGCTTGGGGGCAGGGCGAACTGAAGCTTTCTTT
few	TRBJ1-1	14	NA	TRBV28	CASSYRGSGTEAFF	TGTGCCAGCAGTTATCGGGGCTCGGGCACTGAAGCTTTCTTT
NA	TRBJ2-3	16	NA	TRBV9	CASSVGSIRSTDTQYF	TGTGCCAGCAGCGTAGGGTCTATCCGTAGTACAGATACGCAGTATTTT
NA	TRBJ2-3	12	NA	TRBV10-3	CAMRDATDTQYF	TGTGCCATGAGGGACGCCACAGATACGCAGTATTTT